The T cell receptor (beta chain) described here comes from a study of blood T cell repertoires in COVID-19. Sequencing used immunoSEQ multiplex PCR; TCRdb keeps in-frame clones, though not all of them. This sample carries about 480,000 clones, 85% to 90% of them seen once, and the ten largest clones take roughly 8%. The germline V gene has CDR1 SNHLY and CDR2 FYNNEI. V lost 4 bases to trimming and J lost 8 bases, with 11 bases between them. The CDR3 sequence is 12 residues long. This clone was counted between two and nine times. This chain connects TRBV2 to TRBJ1-2; D might be TRBD1 (5 bases). This sequence was found in a woman aged 50 to 65 with COVID-19, enrolled during active disease. Sequenced material: peripheral blood. Written as DNA, the CDR3 is TGTGCCAGCAGTGCCGCGGCAGGGGGCTACACCTTC. This gives the protein CASSAAAGGYTF.